These 20 T cell receptor beta chains were all obtained from the same sample, sequenced in a study of cytomegalovirus exposure and HLA in healthy donors. Researchers ran the PCR with 60 Vbeta and 13 Jbeta primers. Measured with immunoSEQ multiplex PCR; TCRdb has only the in-frame clones, and not every one. The sample lists roughly 120,000 clones, about 75% occurring once. What was sequenced was PBMCs. These receptor sequences come from a man between 60 and 70 years old in good health and CMV-seropositive.

The chain employs TRBV5-8 and TRBJ2-7; 8 nucleotides line up with TRBD1. There are 14 residues in the CDR3. The germline V gene encodes CDR1 SGHTS and CDR2 YDEGEE. The ends lost 0 bases at V and 5 bases at J; junction bases unmatched: 4. CDR3 amino acids: CASSLGTGRHEQYF. In DNA form, the CDR3 reads TGTGCCAGCAGCTTGGGGACAGGGAGGCACGAGCAGTACTTC.

CDR3: CASSVRNRDEQYF. The DNA for the CDR3 is TGTGCCAGTAGTGTAAGGAACAGGGACGAGCAGTACTTC. The chain recombines TRBV19 with TRBJ2-7; the D gene is possibly TRBD1 (6 bases). The V gene lost 5 bases and the J gene lost 5 bases, with 13 bases spanning the gap. The CDR3 has 13 amino acids. The germline CDR1 and CDR2 sequences are LNHDA and SQIVND (reference sequence).

The chain combines TRBV5-1 with TRBJ1-4, with TRBD1 identical over 9 bases. CDR1 is SGHRS, CDR2 YFSETQ, per germline. The CDR3 sequence is 16 residues long. Trimming at V came to 0 bases and at J to 5 bases, leaving 5 bases not matched to a gene. The CDR3 DNA follows: TGCGCCAGCAGCTTGGGTGGACAGGGGTTAAATGAAAAACTGTTTTTT. Translating gives CASSLGGQGLNEKLFF.

The chain employs TRBV10-3 and TRBJ2-1, with TRBD2 identical over 7 bases. CDR3 length equals 18 residues. V was pared by 2 bases and J by 0 bases, with 10 bases of the junction left unmatched. In germline, CDR1 is ENHRY, CDR2 SYGVKD. CDR3 DNA sequence: TGTGCCATCAGTGAGGCGATCACTAGCGCCGGCTCCTACAATGAGCAGTTCTTC. Protein: CAISEAITSAGSYNEQFF.

The rearrangement joins TRBV2 to TRBJ1-1; D call uncertain. The CDR3 consists of 13 residues. Germline values: CDR1 SNHLY, CDR2 FYNNEI. Trimming removed 5 bases at V and 1 base at J, with 8 bases between. The chain's CDR3 is CASSSEQNTEAFF. The CDR3 bases are TGTGCCAGCAGTTCCGAGCAGAACACTGAAGCTTTCTTT.

The chain uses TRBV11-2 and TRBJ2-1; 10 positions match TRBD2. V lost 1 base, J lost 9 bases, and 9 bases stayed unmatched. Looked up from germline, CDR1 is SGHAT and CDR2 is FQNNGV. The CDR3 spans 16 residues. CDR3 sequence: CASSLGGLAGAFEQFF. In nucleotides, the CDR3 is TGTGCCAGCAGCTTAGGGGGGCTAGCGGGAGCCTTTGAGCAGTTCTTC.

The chain employs TRBV7-3 and TRBJ2-5; 10 positions match TRBD2. CDR3 length: 16 amino acids. The germline V gene encodes CDR1 SGHTA and CDR2 FQGTGA. J lost 3 bases, V lost 5 bases, and 9 bases had no gene match. CDR3 amino acids: CASSIGIAGGEETQYF. The CDR3 bases are TGTGCCAGCAGCATAGGGATAGCGGGGGGCGAAGAGACCCAGTACTTC.

The V and J genes are TRBV18 and TRBJ1-2; D perhaps matches TRBD1 (6 bases). In germline, CDR1 is KGHSH, CDR2 LQKENI. The V end lost 6 bases, the J end lost 4 bases, and 15 bases lay between the germline ends. The CDR3 covers 14 residues. As DNA, the CDR3 is TGTGCCAGCTCCCAAGACAGGACGAGCTATGGCTACACCTTC. Translating gives CASSQDRTSYGYTF.

The V and J genes are TRBV7-6 and TRBJ2-7; 8 positions match TRBD1. This CDR3 has 15 residues. Germline assignment: CDR1 SGHVS and CDR2 FNYEAQ. V shed 2 bases, J shed 5 bases, and the junction held 8 bases outside the gene matches. The CDR3 coding sequence is TGTGCCAGCAGCTTACTCGGACAGGGCATCCACGAGCAGTACTTC. Translated: CASSLLGQGIHEQYF.

The chain uses TRBV2 and TRBJ2-4; 7 bases map to TRBD1. Losses at the gene ends were 3 bases for V and 12 bases for J; bases not matched to a gene: 2. The CDR3 extends over 11 amino acids. CDR1 and CDR2 from the germline V gene are SNHLY and FYNNEI. The CDR3 is CASSDRDSQYF. CDR3 DNA sequence: TGTGCCAGCAGTGACAGGGACAGTCAGTACTTC.

The rearrangement links TRBV9 to TRBJ1-6; D perhaps matches TRBD1 (5 bases). The V gene lost 0 bases and the J gene lost 12 bases, with 10 bases spanning the gap. Germline values: CDR1 SGDLS, CDR2 YYNGEE. The CDR3 has 13 amino acids. The CDR3 DNA sequence: TGTGCCAGCAGCGTAGAGGGGTGGGGACCCCTCCACTTT. It yields the protein CASSVEGWGPLHF. Full variable domain (outside the CDR3, taken from reference TRBV9 and TRBJ1-6): DSGVTQTPKHLITATGQRVTLRCSPRSGDLSVYWYQQSLDQGLQFLIQYYNGEERAKGNILERFSAQQFPDLHSELNLSSLELGDSALYFCASSVEGWGPLHFGNGTRLTVT.

This clone came up a few times. The V call is TRBV7-9, the J call TRBJ2-7, with D perhaps matching TRBD2 (7 bases). The CDR3 sequence is 12 residues long. Germline CDR1 reads SEHNR; CDR2 reads FQNEAQ (reference sequence). The germline V and J ends were trimmed by 3 bases and 7 bases, with 10 bases remaining between them. The CDR3 nucleotides are TGTGCCAGCAGCTTGGGGGGGGCGGAGCAGTACTTC. It specifies CASSLGGAEQYF.

The chain is built from TRBV27 and TRBJ2-7; 8 bases are a match to TRBD2. Germline V CDR1 and CDR2: MNHEY, SMNVEV (reference sequence). CDR3 length: 16 amino acids. V lost 3 bases and J lost 2; bases outside the gene matches: 9. CDR3 loop: CASSFSIGRGPYEQYF. The CDR3 DNA reads as TGTGCCAGCAGTTTTTCGATCGGGAGGGGCCCCTACGAGCAGTACTTC.

This clone has a single count. The chain links TRBV19 to TRBJ1-5; D is ambiguous. V dropped 3 bases and J dropped 4 bases, with 13 bases sitting between them. Germline lookup yields CDR1 LNHDA and CDR2 SQIVND (reference sequence). This CDR3 spans 15 amino acids. This CDR3 reads CASSILGFLNQPQHF. The CDR3 DNA sequence: TGTGCCAGTAGTATTCTCGGGTTCCTTAATCAGCCCCAGCATTTT.

V and J are TRBV6-4 and TRBJ1-1; D call uncertain. Germline V gene sequence: CDR1 MRHNA, CDR2 SNTAGT. The CDR3 extends over 13 amino acids. V was pared by 6 bases and J by 0 bases, with 8 bases between. The CDR3 DNA is TGTGCCAGCAGCTTCGACTTGAACACTGAAGCTTTCTTT. It yields the protein CASSFDLNTEAFF.

The chain combines TRBV5-1 with TRBJ2-7; no clear D gene. The ends were cut back, 0 bases at V and 3 bases at J, with 13 bases in the middle. CDR1 SGHRS and CDR2 YFSETQ come from the germline V gene. The CDR3 covers 15 residues. The CDR3 nucleotides read TGCGCCAGCAGCTTGGGCGGAAAAGACCTCTACGAGCAGTACTTC. It encodes CASSLGGKDLYEQYF.

The chain has TRBV18 and TRBJ2-1; 11 bases match TRBD2. V gave up 6 bases and J gave up 6 bases; unmatched junction bases: 16. Germline loops: CDR1 KGHSH, CDR2 LQKENI. The CDR3 consists of 18 residues. The CDR3, as DNA: TGTGCCAGCTCTCGCACCGGGACTAGCGGAGGTCTCCCCAATGAGCAGTTCTTC. Its translation: CASSRTGTSGGLPNEQFF.

This clone was observed a few times. This chain joins TRBV6-5 and TRBJ2-7, with a weak D call TRBD1 (6 bases). CDR3 size: 14 residues. The V gene lost 10 bases and the J gene lost 3 bases, with 19 bases spanning the gap. Germline V gene lookup returns CDR1 MNHEY and CDR2 SVGAGI. The CDR3 reads CATTPQGMVYEQYF. The CDR3 region has the DNA TGTGCCACCACTCCACAGGGAATGGTCTACGAGCAGTACTTC.

This clone was recorded a few times. J is TRBJ2-2 and V is TRBV6-5; no firm D call. From germline, CDR1 is MNHEY and CDR2 SVGAGI. Trimming removed 2 bases at V and 9 bases at J, with 10 bases between. The CDR3 has 13 residues. This chain's CDR3 is CASSYDTSWELFF. The CDR3 DNA follows: TGTGCCAGCAGTTACGACACCTCCTGGGAGCTGTTTTTT.

This clone was detected a few times. V is TRBV7-2 and J is TRBJ2-7; D perhaps matches TRBD1 (5 bases). The germline V gene encodes CDR1 SGHTA and CDR2 FQGNSA. This CDR3 comprises 14 residues. Trimming took 3 bases from V and 1 from J, leaving 10 bases between them. CDR3 loop: CASSFTGLSYEQYF. CDR3 sequence (DNA): TGTGCCAGCAGCTTCACAGGTCTTTCCTACGAGCAGTACTTC.